One sample yielded the 24 T cell receptor beta chains listed below, sequenced in a study of T cell repertoires in cytomegalovirus infection (dated by TCRdb to about 2019). Sequencing relied on an Illumina HiSeq 1500. TCRdb reprocessed the public reads (quality trimming at Q25 with fastp, clone calling with MiXCR) and kept in-frame beta chains. All rows with the same CDR3 protein become a single entry with the most common DNA and genes. Across this sample there are hundreds of thousands of distinct CDR3 sequences, with roughly 36% seen only once. The ten top clones hold 18% of the sample. These receptors' antigens are unknown. The treatment or condition label, read with the paper, signifies: in vitro stimulation with specific CMV peptide epitopes to enrich CMV-specific T cells. The sequencing here drew on cultured PBMCs, taken from culture after CMV antigen stimulation. The receptors here all came from a human donor in good health (CMV status not recorded). Some clones in this sample may be carry-over from other donors' samples.

Comment on this clonotype: One end of the junction does not line up with germline, which may come from a read error. V gene TRBV5-6 combines with J gene TRBJ2-3; possibly TRBD1 or TRBD2 for D (6 bases each). CDR3 length: 15 amino acids. CDR1 is SGHDT and CDR2 is YYEEEE in the germline V gene. The CDR3 nucleotides are TGTGCCAGCAGCTTGGTGACGGGGGCTGTAGATATGCAGTATTTT. Its protein product is CASSLVTGAVDMQYF.

This sequence joins TRBV12-3 or TRBV12-4 and TRBJ1-4; D remains unclear. V lost 4 bases and J 7 bases, leaving 13 bases between the germline ends. The CDR3 length is 14 residues. CDR3 in amino acids: CASSWTRGLEKLFF. The CDR3 DNA reads as TGTGCCAGCAGTTGGACCCGGGGTCTTGAAAAACTGTTTTTT.

The rearrangement links TRBV19 to TRBJ2-1, with D unresolved. The CDR3 has 15 residues. Trimming shortened V by 5 bases and J by 8 bases, and 19 bases separated the two germline ends. Per germline, CDR1 LNHDA and CDR2 SQIVND (reference sequence). The CDR3 sequence: CASSGPPFWSDEQFF. The CDR3 DNA reads TGTGCCAGTAGTGGCCCCCCCTTCTGGAGCGATGAGCAGTTCTTC.

The chain is built from TRBV6-5 and TRBJ2-2; 9 nucleotides agree with TRBD1. This CDR3 contains 13 residues. J was trimmed by 13 bases and V by 6 bases; bases with no gene match: 9. Looked up from germline, CDR1 is MNHEY and CDR2 is SVGAGI. CDR3 sequence: CASRAAGTGRLFF. Written as DNA, the CDR3 is TGTGCCAGCAGAGCCGCCGGGACAGGGAGGCTGTTTTTT.

This chain joins TRBV29-1 and TRBJ1-3; D call uncertain. The CDR3 is 13 residues long. The V end was cut by 2 bases, the J end by 0 bases, with 5 bases between. Per the germline V gene, CDR1 is SQVTM and CDR2 is ANQGSEA. The CDR3 region is CSVETYSGNTIYF. DNA of the CDR3: TGCAGCGTTGAAACCTACTCTGGAAACACCATATATTTT.

This rearrangement joins TRBV20-1 to TRBJ1-5; D call uncertain. V was cut by 6 bases and J by 2 bases, with 14 bases left in between. Germline V gene lookup returns CDR1 DFQATT and CDR2 SNEGSKA (reference sequence). CDR3 length: 14 residues. CDR3 amino acids: CSAHDPAGNQPQHF. The CDR3 bases are TGCAGTGCCCACGACCCCGCTGGCAATCAGCCCCAGCATTTT.

J is TRBJ2-3 and V is TRBV19; TRBD2 matches 7 bases. CDR3 size: 15 residues. The junction had 7 bases not matched to a gene; V was cut back by 5 bases and J by 2 bases. Germline values: CDR1 LNHDA, CDR2 SQIVND (reference sequence). CDR3 sequence reads: CASSPKRGPTDTQYF. The CDR3 coding sequence is TGTGCCAGTAGTCCCAAGCGGGGTCCCACAGATACGCAGTATTTT.

This clonotype was found many times. This chain connects TRBV7-2 to TRBJ2-7; no reliable D call. The CDR3 extends over 15 amino acids. The V end lost 5 bases, the J end lost 3 bases, and 17 bases lay between the germline ends. Germline values: CDR1 SGHTA, CDR2 FQGNSA. In DNA, the CDR3 is TGTGCCAGCAGCCCGGACGGGCCCAGAAGCTACGAGCAGTACTTC. This sequence encodes CASSPDGPRSYEQYF.

This rearrangement joins TRBV19 to TRBJ1-5; possibly TRBD1 for D (5 bases). Between the trimmed V and J ends, which lost 5 bases and 10 bases, there was a span of 12 bases. Germline loops: CDR1 LNHDA, CDR2 SQIVND (reference sequence). The CDR3 has 12 amino acids. The CDR3 protein is CASSLDSKPQHF. CDR3 nucleotide sequence: TGTGCCAGTAGTCTTGACAGCAAACCCCAGCATTTT. The full variable domain, with the rest looked up from reference TRBV19 and TRBJ1-5, is DGGITQSPKYLFRKEGQNVTLSCEQNLNHDAMYWYRQDPGQGLRLIYYSQIVNDFQKGDIAEGYSVSREKKESFPLTVTSAQKNPTAFYLCASSLDSKPQHFGDGTRLSIL.

This clonotype has just a few counts. The chain couples TRBV11-3 to TRBJ2-4; 7 nucleotides agree with TRBD2. J was trimmed by 9 bases and V by 4 bases; bases with no gene match: 3. The CDR3 totals 12 residues. Germline V lookup: CDR1 SGHNT, CDR2 YENEEA. CDR3 loop: CASSYTGGIQYF. The DNA of the CDR3 is TGTGCCAGCAGCTACACGGGGGGCATTCAGTACTTC.

The DNA for the CDR3 is TGTGCCTGGAGTGTACGATGGGGGAGCCAAGAGACCCAGTACTTC. Its translation is CAWSVRWGSQETQYF. The chain uses TRBV30 and TRBJ2-5; D tentatively reads TRBD1 or TRBD2 (5 bases each). The V gene lost 0 bases and the J gene lost 1 base, with 12 bases spanning the gap. Germline-derived CDR1 and CDR2 are GTSNPN and SVGIG (reference sequence). The CDR3 is 15 amino acids.

This clonotype was counted a few times. The chain combines TRBV12-3 or TRBV12-4 with TRBJ2-3; 8 bases line up with TRBD2. The CDR3 runs 16 residues. The V segment lost 5 bases and the J segment 5 bases; nucleotides outside the gene matches: 12. CDR3 residues: CASSLGGGLRGDTQYF. The CDR3 DNA is TGTGCCAGCAGTCTCGGGGGGGGACTGCGGGGAGATACGCAGTATTTT.

This clonotype was seen at least ten times. The chain combines TRBV7-2 with TRBJ2-7, with unresolved D. There are 13 residues in the CDR3. CDR1 SGHTA and CDR2 FQGNSA come from the germline V gene. Trimming removed 1 base at V and 6 bases at J, with 10 bases between. The CDR3 is CASSLDPGLEQYF. CDR3 in DNA: TGTGCCAGCAGCTTAGATCCCGGGCTCGAGCAGTACTTC. The complete variable domain, with remaining parts taken from reference TRBV7-2 and TRBJ2-7, reads GAGVSQSPSNKVTEKGKDVELRCDPISGHTALYWYRQSLGQGLEFLIYFQGNSAPDKSGLPSDRFSAERTGGSVSTLTIQRTQQEDSAVYLCASSLDPGLEQYFGPGTRLTVT.

The CDR3 loop is CASSRPGTGYYGYTF. CDR3 bases: TGCGCCAGCAGCCGCCCCGGGACAGGGTACTATGGCTACACCTTC. The chain has TRBV4-1 and TRBJ1-2; 9 positions agree with TRBD1. After removal of 4 bases from V and 3 bases from J, the junction contained 6 bases not matched to a gene. Germline V gene data show CDR1 as MGHRA and CDR2 as YSYEKL. The CDR3 loop spans 15 amino acids.

This clonotype was recorded a few times. The chain employs TRBV4-1 and TRBJ2-1, with D perhaps given as TRBD1 or TRBD2 (5 bases each). V lost 3 bases and J 5 bases, leaving 11 bases between the germline ends. CDR1 is MGHRA and CDR2 is YSYEKL in the germline V gene. The CDR3 extends over 14 amino acids. The CDR3, as DNA: TGCGCCAGCAGCCACCGGGACGGGGACAATGAGCAGTTCTTC. Translated: CASSHRDGDNEQFF.

This clonotype has more than one count but fewer than ten. The germline gene is not matched at one end of the junction; a read error may be the cause. This chain connects TRBV6-2 or TRBV6-3 to TRBJ2-5, with TRBD2 as a possible D gene (6 bases). Germline lookup yields CDR1 MNHEY and CDR2 SVGEGT. The CDR3 loop spans 12 amino acids. CDR3 protein: CASSPRDSRSRF. CDR3 DNA: TGTGCCAGCAGTCCCCGGGACTCCCGGTCGAGATTC.

The chain couples TRBV2 to TRBJ2-7, with unresolved D. Germline CDR1 reads SNHLY; CDR2 reads FYNNEI. Trimming stripped 8 bases from V and 1 base from J, with 12 bases between. The CDR3 is 13 amino acids. The DNA of the CDR3 is TGTGCCAGCCGAAGGCCCCCGTCCTACGAGCAGTACTTC. Protein sequence: CASRRPPSYEQYF. Together with reference TRBV2 and TRBJ2-7, the CDR3 gives the full variable domain: EPEVTQTPSHQVTQMGQEVILRCVPISNHLYFYWYRQILGQKVEFLVSFYNNEISEKSEIFDDQFSVERPDGSNFTLKIRSTKLEDSAMYFCASRRPPSYEQYFGPGTRLTVT.

The rearrangement joins TRBV20-1 to TRBJ1-4; unclear D gene. V was trimmed by 0 bases and J by 0 bases, leaving 11 bases between them. CDR3 length equals 16 residues. The V gene's germline CDR1 is DFQATT and CDR2 SNEGSKA (reference sequence). CDR3 in DNA: TGCAGTGCTAGAGATTATAACCCTGCAACTAATGAAAAACTGTTTTTT. This sequence encodes CSARDYNPATNEKLFF.

The chain links TRBV11-3 to TRBJ2-1, with TRBD1 matching over 9 bases. This CDR3 is 15 amino acids long. The V gene's germline CDR1 is SGHNT and CDR2 YENEEA. The ends lost 5 bases at V and 8 bases at J; junction bases unmatched: 10. For the CDR3, the DNA is TGTGCCAGCAGCCGACCGGGACAGGGTTCCCATGAGCAGTTCTTC. Translation: CASSRPGQGSHEQFF.

V gene TRBV7-6 combines with J gene TRBJ2-1; 9 nucleotides line up with TRBD2. Germline CDR1 reads SGHVS; CDR2 reads FNYEAQ. Germline trimming cut 5 bases from V and 6 bases from J; bases unmatched to any gene: 11. The CDR3 length is 16 residues. The CDR3 loop reads CASSPPGLASANEQFF. As DNA, the CDR3 is TGTGCCAGCAGCCCCCCCGGACTAGCGAGTGCCAATGAGCAGTTCTTC.

The gene calls are TRBV6-2 or TRBV6-3 and TRBJ2-1; the match to TRBD1 covers 7 bases. The CDR3 length is 16 residues. V gave up 6 bases and J gave up 4 bases; unmatched junction bases: 12. Per germline, CDR1 MNHEY and CDR2 SVGEGT. The DNA for the CDR3 is TGTGCCAGCAGCGGACAGGCGGCCGTTTTATACAATGAGCAGTTCTTC. Translated: CASSGQAAVLYNEQFF.

This clonotype was observed a handful of times. The chain couples TRBV6-5 to TRBJ2-7; 7 nucleotides agree with TRBD1. J lost 10 bases, V lost 7 bases, and 7 bases had no gene match. Germline V gene sequence: CDR1 MNHEY, CDR2 SVGAGI. The CDR3 is 11 amino acids. CDR3: CASTAGQEQYF. CDR3 nucleotide sequence: TGTGCCAGCACCGCCGGACAGGAACAGTACTTC.

This clonotype was observed a few times. The chain couples TRBV20-1 to TRBJ2-5, with D tentatively TRBD2 (6 bases). Germline loops: CDR1 DFQATT, CDR2 SNEGSKA (reference sequence). This CDR3 has 13 residues. V was clipped by 7 bases and J by 5 bases, with 17 bases between them. CDR3 in DNA: TGCAGTGTGGCGGGGTTTGGGCTGGAGACCCAGTACTTC. Its translation: CSVAGFGLETQYF.

The chain couples TRBV20-1 to TRBJ2-1, with D possibly being TRBD2 (6 bases). Trimming left V 6 bases short and J 3 bases short, with 21 bases between. The CDR3 has 16 amino acids. Germline CDR1 and CDR2: DFQATT and SNEGSKA (reference sequence). DNA for the CDR3: TGCAGTGCCATCCTCACCGGGACTCCCCACTACAATGAGCAGTTCTTC. This gives the protein CSAILTGTPHYNEQFF.